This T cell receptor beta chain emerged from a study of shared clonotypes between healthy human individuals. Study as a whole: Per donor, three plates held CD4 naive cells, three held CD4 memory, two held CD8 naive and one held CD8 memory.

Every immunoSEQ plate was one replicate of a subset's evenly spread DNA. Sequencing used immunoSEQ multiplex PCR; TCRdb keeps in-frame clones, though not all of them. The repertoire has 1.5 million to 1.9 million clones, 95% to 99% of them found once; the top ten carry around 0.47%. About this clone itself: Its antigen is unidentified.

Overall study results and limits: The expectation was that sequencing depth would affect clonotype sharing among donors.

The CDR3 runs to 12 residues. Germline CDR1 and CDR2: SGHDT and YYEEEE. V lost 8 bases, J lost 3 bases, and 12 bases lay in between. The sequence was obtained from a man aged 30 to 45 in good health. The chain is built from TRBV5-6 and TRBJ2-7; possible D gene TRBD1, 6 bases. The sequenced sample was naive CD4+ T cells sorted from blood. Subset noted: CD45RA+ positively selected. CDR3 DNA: TGTGCCAGTAGCCGGGACAACTACGAGCAGTACTTC. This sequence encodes CASSRDNYEQYF.